This T cell receptor (beta chain) was sequenced for a study of control samples from healthy donors and cancer patients. With 0 bases removed from V and 0 bases from J, the gap between germline ends came to 8 bases. CDR1 and CDR2 (germline): MNHEY, SVGAGI. This CDR3 is built from 16 residues. TCRdb's table, derived via immunoSEQ multiplex PCR, lists solely in-frame clones and lacks some. The repertoire holds roughly 400,000 clones, 90% seen once, with more than 6% in the top ten. The sequencing sample was made of PBMCs. The receptor was derived from a man in his forties or fifties with head and neck cancer. This chain joins TRBV6-5 and TRBJ1-4; D not resolved. The CDR3 reads CASSYSQDATNEKLFF. CDR3 coding DNA: TGTGCCAGCAGTTACTCCCAGGACGCAACTAATGAAAAACTGTTTTTT.